Each of the 30 T cell receptor beta chains below was sequenced from the same sample in a study of T cells after posttransplantation cyclophosphamide. Repertoires were generated with immunoSEQ multiplex PCR, while TCRdb's copy carries only in-frame clones and drops some. The data contain approximately 52,000 clones, about 86% of them singletons. Sequencing input: PBMCs. These TCRs come from a man aged 30 to 45 with a blood cancer, CMV-positive, and with a related stem cell donor.

This clone was seen just once. This chain uses TRBV7-2 with TRBJ1-1; D not certain. CDR3 length equals 17 residues. Germline loops: CDR1 SGHTA, CDR2 FQGNSA. V was cut by 0 bases and J by 4 bases, with 18 bases left in between. The CDR3 sequence: CASSLATGFTRTTEAFF. CDR3 sequence (DNA): TGTGCCAGCAGCTTAGCAACGGGGTTTACCAGGACCACTGAAGCTTTCTTT. The complete variable domain, with remaining parts taken from reference TRBV7-2 and TRBJ1-1, reads GAGVSQSPSNKVTEKGKDVELRCDPISGHTALYWYRQSLGQGLEFLIYFQGNSAPDKSGLPSDRFSAERTGGSVSTLTIQRTQQEDSAVYLCASSLATGFTRTTEAFFGQGTRLTVV.

V and J are TRBV2 and TRBJ2-7; TRBD1 aligns across 9 bases. Trimming cost V 6 bases and J 4 bases; bases outside gene matches: 10. Germline V gene sequence: CDR1 SNHLY, CDR2 FYNNEI. The CDR3 loop spans 15 amino acids. The CDR3 loop is CASSDVRDRVYEQYF. The DNA of the CDR3 is TGTGCCAGCAGCGACGTTCGGGACAGGGTGTACGAGCAGTACTTC.

V and J are TRBV27 and TRBJ2-7, with 7 bases lining up with TRBD1. Germline loops: CDR1 MNHEY, CDR2 SMNVEV (reference sequence). The CDR3 has 14 amino acids. The V segment lost 6 bases and the J segment 0 bases; nucleotides outside the gene matches: 5. In nucleotides, the CDR3 is TGTGCCAGCAGCCTACAGGGGAGCTCCTACGAGCAGTACTTC. Amino acid sequence: CASSLQGSSYEQYF.

The chain employs TRBV7-8 and TRBJ2-3; the match to TRBD1 covers 7 bases. CDR1 and CDR2 from the germline V gene are SGHVS and FQNEAQ. The J segment lost 6 bases and the V segment lost 5 bases, leaving 8 bases of the junction unmatched. There are 14 residues in the CDR3. The CDR3, as DNA: TGTGCCAGCAGCATAGAGTACAGGGGTGATACGCAGTATTTT. Amino acids: CASSIEYRGDTQYF.

J is TRBJ1-1 and V is TRBV6-1; D is unclear. Trimming removed 3 bases at V and 4 bases at J, with 18 bases between. The CDR3 is made up of 16 amino acids. Germline assignment: CDR1 MNHNS and CDR2 SASEGT. Here the CDR3 reads CASSDPGAGRGTEAFF. The CDR3 coding sequence is TGTGCCAGCAGTGACCCCGGCGCGGGTCGTGGCACTGAAGCTTTCTTT.

This clone came up once. This rearrangement joins TRBV19 to TRBJ2-3; D gene uncertain. The germline V gene has CDR1 LNHDA and CDR2 SQIVND (reference sequence). The CDR3 runs 14 residues. The V end lost 9 bases, the J end lost 4 bases, and 17 bases lay between the germline ends. The CDR3 DNA follows: TGTGCCAGCACGCCAACCCTGGGCCCAGATACGCAGTATTTT. It translates to CASTPTLGPDTQYF.

This chain uses TRBV27 with TRBJ2-7, with 7 bases fitting TRBD2. Germline-derived CDR1 and CDR2 are MNHEY and SMNVEV (reference sequence). The trim removed 4 bases at V and 13 bases at J, leaving 7 bases unmatched. This CDR3 has 11 amino acids. The DNA for the CDR3 is TGTGCCAGCAGTTCCCTAGCGGAGGTCTACTTC. Translated, it gives CASSSLAEVYF.

This clone was observed a few times. The chain combines TRBV5-6 with TRBJ2-5; D unresolved. V was shortened by 0 bases and J by 5 bases, with 5 bases between the two germline ends. The CDR3 extends over 12 amino acids. Germline loops: CDR1 SGHDT, CDR2 YYEEEE. DNA of the CDR3: TGTGCCAGCAGCTTGGCAAGCGAGACCCAGTACTTC. Residues: CASSLASETQYF.

The rearrangement links TRBV7-9 to TRBJ1-4, with 7 bases lining up with TRBD1. Losses at the gene ends were 5 bases for V and 0 bases for J; bases not matched to a gene: 15. Looked up from germline, CDR1 is SEHNR and CDR2 is FQNEAQ (reference sequence). This CDR3 region has 19 residues. CDR3 loop: CASSKGTAAASTTNEKLFF. DNA of the CDR3: TGTGCCAGCAGCAAGGGGACAGCCGCGGCATCTACAACTAATGAAAAACTGTTTTTT.

The V call is TRBV7-2, the J call TRBJ2-1; TRBD2 matches at 9 bases. CDR1 is SGHTA and CDR2 is FQGNSA in the germline V gene. V trimming: 1 base; J trimming: 4 bases; junction bases outside the gene matches: 11. The CDR3 is 18 residues long. The CDR3 sequence: CASSLDTSGPSLYNEQFF. In DNA form, the CDR3 reads TGTGCCAGCAGCTTAGATACTAGCGGGCCTTCCTTATACAATGAGCAGTTCTTC. Together with reference TRBV7-2 and TRBJ2-1, the CDR3 gives the full variable domain: GAGVSQSPSNKVTEKGKDVELRCDPISGHTALYWYRQSLGQGLEFLIYFQGNSAPDKSGLPSDRFSAERTGGSVSTLTIQRTQQEDSAVYLCASSLDTSGPSLYNEQFFGPGTRLTVL.

This rearrangement joins TRBV10-3 to TRBJ2-7; maybe TRBD2 (7 bases). The CDR3 totals 14 residues. The V end was cut by 9 bases, the J end by 2 bases, with 17 bases between. Germline V gene sequence: CDR1 ENHRY, CDR2 SYGVKD. CDR3 region: CAIGYQGRAYEQYF. CDR3 nucleotides: TGTGCCATAGGTTATCAGGGGAGGGCCTACGAGCAGTACTTC.

The chain joins TRBV7-2 to TRBJ2-3; 9 bases fit TRBD1. Germline trimming cut 6 bases from V and 2 bases from J; bases unmatched to any gene: 9. CDR1 and CDR2 (germline): SGHTA, FQGNSA. This CDR3 region has 16 residues. CDR3 nucleotide sequence: TGTGCCAGCAGGCGCCTAGGGACAGGGTTCACAGATACGCAGTATTTT. Its protein product is CASRRLGTGFTDTQYF.

The chain employs TRBV2 and TRBJ1-2, with TRBD1 identical over 9 bases. The ends lost 11 bases at V and 4 bases at J; junction bases unmatched: 8. The CDR3 loop spans 13 amino acids. The germline V gene has CDR1 SNHLY and CDR2 FYNNEI. This CDR3 reads CAGTQGAGYGYTF. CDR3 bases: TGTGCCGGAACACAGGGGGCAGGCTATGGCTACACCTTC.

V gene TRBV30 combines with J gene TRBJ2-7, with 7 nucleotides matching TRBD2. The V and J ends lost 0 bases and 7 bases, in that order; junction bases with no gene match: 12. The CDR3 is 15 amino acids. Germline CDR1 reads GTSNPN; CDR2 reads SVGIG (reference sequence). Here the CDR3 DNA reads TGTGCCTGGAGTGTACTTGAAGTTGGTAGCGGGGAGCAGTACTTC. This encodes CAWSVLEVGSGEQYF.

This rearrangement joins TRBV9 to TRBJ2-2; 8 bases align to TRBD1. V trimming: 0 bases; J trimming: 5 bases; junction bases outside the gene matches: 9. Germline V CDR1 and CDR2: SGDLS, YYNGEE. The CDR3 sequence is 17 residues long. The chain's CDR3 is CASSVAAGGAGTGELFF. CDR3 DNA: TGTGCCAGCAGCGTAGCTGCAGGGGGCGCGGGAACCGGGGAGCTGTTTTTT.

The gene calls are TRBV5-1 and TRBJ2-3; D not resolved. This CDR3 is built from 15 residues. The V end lost 0 bases, the J end lost 2 bases, and 10 bases lay between the germline ends. Germline CDR1 reads SGHRS; CDR2 reads YFSETQ. The CDR3 DNA follows: TGCGCCAGCAGCTTGGGGGCGCTCTACACAGATACGCAGTATTTT. Its translation: CASSLGALYTDTQYF. The complete variable domain, with remaining parts taken from reference TRBV5-1 and TRBJ2-3, reads KAGVTQTPRYLIKTRGQQVTLSCSPISGHRSVSWYQQTPGQGLQFLFEYFSETQRNKGNFPGRFSGRQFSNSRSEMNVSTLELGDSALYLCASSLGALYTDTQYFGPGTRLTVL.

This clone has just a few counts. The chain is built from TRBV6-1 and TRBJ1-4, with a weak D call TRBD1 (5 bases). The CDR3 covers 15 residues. Germline lookup yields CDR1 MNHNS and CDR2 SASEGT. Deletions cut 5 bases from V and 10 bases from J, with 20 bases between. The CDR3 spells CASSSGTGDFSKLFF. The CDR3 DNA follows: TGTGCCAGCAGTTCAGGGACTGGGGATTTTTCAAAACTGTTTTTT.

The chain recombines TRBV4-2 with TRBJ1-2; 7 positions agree with TRBD1. This CDR3 spans 17 amino acids. V shed 0 bases, J shed 0 bases, and the junction held 7 bases outside the gene matches. The germline CDR1 and CDR2 sequences are LGHNA and YNFKEQ. CDR3 coding DNA: TGTGCCAGCAGCCAAGAAACCGGGACAGAGACTAACTATGGCTACACCTTC. This encodes CASSQETGTETNYGYTF.

In its sample, this clone was seen a few times. V gene TRBV5-1 combines with J gene TRBJ2-1, with 8 bases matching TRBD2. This CDR3 spans 13 amino acids. V lost 5 bases to trimming and J lost 4 bases; unmatched junction nucleotides: 2. Germline CDR1 is SGHRS and CDR2 is YFSETQ. The CDR3 DNA sequence: TGCGCCAGCAGGGAGCGGGAGTACAATGAGCAGTTCTTC. Protein: CASREREYNEQFF.

The chain employs TRBV4-2 and TRBJ2-2; 7 bases line up with TRBD2. The V gene's germline CDR1 is LGHNA and CDR2 YNFKEQ. The CDR3 is 17 residues long. V lost 0 bases and J lost 3; bases outside the gene matches: 7. The CDR3 DNA follows: TGTGCCAGCAGCCAAGACGACGGGGGGAGGGACACCGGGGAGCTGTTTTTT. Translation: CASSQDDGGRDTGELFF.

This clone showed up just a few times. The chain links TRBV19 to TRBJ2-7; maybe TRBD2 (5 bases). There are 14 residues in the CDR3. Germline lookup yields CDR1 LNHDA and CDR2 SQIVND (reference sequence). Trimming removed 5 bases at V and 3 bases at J, with 14 bases between. The CDR3 bases are TGTGCCAGTAGTTTTACGGGGAAAAACTACGAGCAGTACTTC. It specifies CASSFTGKNYEQYF.

V gene TRBV7-9 combines with J gene TRBJ2-3; unclear D gene. Germline V gene data show CDR1 as SEHNR and CDR2 as FQNEAQ (reference sequence). Trimming took off 0 bases at V and 2 bases at J, with 9 bases between the two ends. This CDR3 comprises 15 residues. The CDR3 loop is CASSLATGSTDTQYF. CDR3 sequence (DNA): TGTGCCAGCAGCTTAGCTACCGGTTCCACAGATACGCAGTATTTT.

The rearrangement joins TRBV4-1 to TRBJ2-1, with D unclear. Trimming removed 0 bases from V and 8 bases from J, with 5 bases in between. Germline assignment: CDR1 MGHRA and CDR2 YSYEKL. The CDR3 is 12 amino acids. The CDR3 nucleotides are TGCGCCAGCAGCCAAGACAAATATGAGCAGTTCTTC. Protein sequence: CASSQDKYEQFF.

The genes are TRBV9 and TRBJ2-3; possibly TRBD2 for D (6 bases). CDR1 is SGDLS and CDR2 is YYNGEE in the germline V gene. The CDR3 totals 17 residues. The germline V and J ends were trimmed by 2 bases and 2 bases, with 18 bases remaining between them. CDR3 amino acids: CASSVRDFPTTTDTQYF. The CDR3 bases are TGTGCCAGCAGCGTGCGGGACTTCCCCACCACCACAGATACGCAGTATTTT.

The CDR3 is CASSHYEFRTLYQPQHF. In nucleotides, the CDR3 is TGTGCCAGCAGTCATTATGAGTTCAGGACACTTTATCAGCCCCAGCATTTT. The chain has TRBV28 and TRBJ1-5; possibly TRBD1 for D (5 bases). V lost 5 bases, J lost 5 bases, and 22 bases lay in between. The CDR3 consists of 17 residues. The V gene's germline CDR1 is MDHEN and CDR2 SYDVKM.

The chain has TRBV18 and TRBJ1-5; 7 nucleotides agree with TRBD1. The CDR3 length is 13 residues. The ends lost 6 bases at V and 10 bases at J; junction bases unmatched: 9. Germline CDR1 and CDR2: KGHSH and LQKENI. The CDR3 nucleotides read TGTGCCAGCTCCCCGACAGGGTCGCGACCCCAGCATTTT. Protein sequence: CASSPTGSRPQHF.

The table lists this clone with a few counts. V and J are TRBV11-3 and TRBJ2-1; D gene ambiguous. Per the germline V gene, CDR1 is SGHNT and CDR2 is YENEEA. CDR3 size: 13 residues. Trimming took off 1 base at V and 13 bases at J, with 14 bases between the two ends. The CDR3, as DNA: TGTGCCAGCAGCTTAGGGCTGACCAGCGAACAGTTCTTC. It codes for CASSLGLTSEQFF.

This clone turned up a few times. The chain uses TRBV9 and TRBJ1-1; no clear D. CDR1 is SGDLS and CDR2 is YYNGEE in the germline V gene. Trimming pared 2 bases from V and 6 bases from J, leaving 8 bases between. This CDR3 is built from 12 residues. The CDR3 region has the DNA TGTGCCAGCAGCGTCCAAGGAGCTGAAGCTTTCTTT. It is translated as CASSVQGAEAFF.

V gene TRBV2 combines with J gene TRBJ2-5; no clear D. The CDR3 extends over 11 amino acids. Per the germline V gene, CDR1 is SNHLY and CDR2 is FYNNEI. With 7 bases removed from V and 2 bases from J, the gap between germline ends came to 5 bases. Here the CDR3 DNA reads TGTGCCAGCACCTTTCAAGAGACCCAGTACTTC. Protein product: CASTFQETQYF. Based on the CDR3 plus reference TRBV2 and TRBJ2-5, the full variable domain is EPEVTQTPSHQVTQMGQEVILRCVPISNHLYFYWYRQILGQKVEFLVSFYNNEISEKSEIFDDQFSVERPDGSNFTLKIRSTKLEDSAMYFCASTFQETQYFGPGTRLLVL.

The V and J genes are TRBV6-8 and TRBJ2-5, with D tentatively TRBD2 (6 bases). The J call could be wrong; TRBJ2-7 is a better fit for the DNA end. The CDR3 length is 13 residues. From germline, CDR1 is MNHGY and CDR2 SAAAGT. CDR3 protein: CAEGRGELYEQYF. The CDR3 DNA reads TGTGCCGAGGGGCGGGGTGAGTTGTACGAGCAGTACTTC.